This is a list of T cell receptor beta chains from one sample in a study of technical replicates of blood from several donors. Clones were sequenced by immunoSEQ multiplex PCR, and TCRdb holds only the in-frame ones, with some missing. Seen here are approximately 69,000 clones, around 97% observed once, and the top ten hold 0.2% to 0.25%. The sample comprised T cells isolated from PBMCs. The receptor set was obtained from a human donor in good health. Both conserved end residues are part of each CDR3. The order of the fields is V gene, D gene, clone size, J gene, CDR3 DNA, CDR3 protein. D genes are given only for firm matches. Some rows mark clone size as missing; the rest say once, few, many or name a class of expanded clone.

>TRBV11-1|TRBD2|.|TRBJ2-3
TGTGCCAGCAGCACAGGACTAGCGGGAGGCACAGATACGCAGTATTTT
CASSTGLAGGTDTQYF
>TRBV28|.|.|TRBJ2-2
TGTGCCCTCAGGGGCCACACCGGGGAGCTGTTTTTT
CALRGHTGELFF
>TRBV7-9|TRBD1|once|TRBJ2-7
TGTGCCAGCAGCTTAGCGGGGACAGTACCTTCCGAGCAGTACTTC
CASSLAGTVPSEQYF
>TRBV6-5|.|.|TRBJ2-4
TGTGCCAGCAGTTACTCGAACTCCGTAGCCAAAAACATTCAGTACTTC
CASSYSNSVAKNIQYF
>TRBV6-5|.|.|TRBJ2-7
TGTGCCAGCAGTTACTCGTTTGAGCTCTACGAGCAGTACTTC
CASSYSFELYEQYF
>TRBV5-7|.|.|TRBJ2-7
TGTGCCAGCAGTCCACGGAAGGCAGGTCGATCCTACGAGCAGTACTTC
CASSPRKAGRSYEQYF
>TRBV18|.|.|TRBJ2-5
TGTGCCAGCTCGGATCCAAGCGTGGGCCAAGAGACCCAGTACTTC
CASSDPSVGQETQYF
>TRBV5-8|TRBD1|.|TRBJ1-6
TGTGCCAGCAGCGGGACAGGGACGCTTTCACCCCTCCACTTT
CASSGTGTLSPLHF
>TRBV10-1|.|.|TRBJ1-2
TGCGCCAGCAGTGATTCCGCGAGGGGGAGAAACTATGGCTACACCTTC
CASSDSARGRNYGYTF
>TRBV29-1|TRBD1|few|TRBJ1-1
TGCAGCGCTGAGGACAGGGAAGCTTTCTTT
CSAEDREAFF
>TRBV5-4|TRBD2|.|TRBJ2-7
TGTGCCAGCAGCTTTGGACTAGCGGGAATCTACGAGCAGTACTTC
CASSFGLAGIYEQYF
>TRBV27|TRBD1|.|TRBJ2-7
TGTGCCAGCAGTACCATCCCCGGGACAGGGGGTAGGTACGAGCAGTACTTC
CASSTIPGTGGRYEQYF
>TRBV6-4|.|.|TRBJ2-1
TGTGCCAGCAGTCAGACAGTTGACAATGAGCAGTTCTTC
CASSQTVDNEQFF
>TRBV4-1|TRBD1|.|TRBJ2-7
TGCGCCAGCAGCCAAAACAGGGGGCACTACGAGCAGTACTTC
CASSQNRGHYEQYF